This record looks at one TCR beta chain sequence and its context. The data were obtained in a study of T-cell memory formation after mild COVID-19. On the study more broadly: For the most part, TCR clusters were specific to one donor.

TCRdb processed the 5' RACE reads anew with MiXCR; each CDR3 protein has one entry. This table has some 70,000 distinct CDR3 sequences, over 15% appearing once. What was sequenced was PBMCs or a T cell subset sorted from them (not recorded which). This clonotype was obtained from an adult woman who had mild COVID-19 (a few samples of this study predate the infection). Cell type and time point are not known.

CDR3 sequence reads: CASSPRPVGYTF. The DNA of the CDR3 is TGTGCCAGCAGTCCGCGACCTGTGGGCTACACCTTC. The gene calls are TRBV12-3 or TRBV12-4 and TRBJ1-2; no definite D call. CDR3 length: 12 amino acids. Trimming took 5 bases from V and 8 from J, leaving 12 bases between them.